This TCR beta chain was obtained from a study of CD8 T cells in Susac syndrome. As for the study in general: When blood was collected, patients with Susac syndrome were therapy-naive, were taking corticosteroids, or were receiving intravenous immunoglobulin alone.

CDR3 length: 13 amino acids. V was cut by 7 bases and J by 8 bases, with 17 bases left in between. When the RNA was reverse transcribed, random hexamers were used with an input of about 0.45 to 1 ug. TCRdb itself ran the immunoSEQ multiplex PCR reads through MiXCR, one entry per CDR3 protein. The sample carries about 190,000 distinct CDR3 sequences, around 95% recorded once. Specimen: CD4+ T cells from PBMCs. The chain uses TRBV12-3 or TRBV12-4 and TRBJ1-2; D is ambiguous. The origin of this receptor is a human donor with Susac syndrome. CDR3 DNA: TGTGCCAGCACCTATCGGGTTGAGCTGGGCTACACCTTC. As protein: CASTYRVELGYTF.